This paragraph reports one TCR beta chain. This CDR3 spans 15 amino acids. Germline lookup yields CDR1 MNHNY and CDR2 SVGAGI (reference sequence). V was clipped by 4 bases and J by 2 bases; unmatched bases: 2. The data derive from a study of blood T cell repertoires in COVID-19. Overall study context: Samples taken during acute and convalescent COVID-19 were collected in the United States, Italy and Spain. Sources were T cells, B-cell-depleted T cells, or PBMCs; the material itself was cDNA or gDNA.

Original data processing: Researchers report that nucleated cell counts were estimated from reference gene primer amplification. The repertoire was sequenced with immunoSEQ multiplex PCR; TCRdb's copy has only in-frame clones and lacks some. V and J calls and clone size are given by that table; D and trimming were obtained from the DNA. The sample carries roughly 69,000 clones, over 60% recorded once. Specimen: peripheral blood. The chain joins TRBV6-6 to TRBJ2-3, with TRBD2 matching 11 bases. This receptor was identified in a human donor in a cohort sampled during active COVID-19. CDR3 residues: CASSLTSGDTDTQYF. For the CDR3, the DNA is TGTGCCAGCAGTTTGACTAGCGGGGACACAGATACGCAGTATTTT.